The sequence of this T cell receptor (beta chain) was determined in a study of OX40 agonist ivuxolimab in advanced cancers. About the full investigation: Ivuxolimab was a fully human IgG2 agonistic monoclonal antibody targeting the costimulatory receptor OX40 (CD134). Intravenous ivuxolimab was administered to patients every 2 weeks at six dose levels: 0.01, 0.1, 0.3, 1.5, 3 and 10 mg/kg. Of the approximately 50 dose-escalation patients, hepatocellular carcinoma was present in around 19, melanoma in approximately 15, renal cell carcinoma in 9 and head and neck cancer in 9. In the dose-escalation cohort, roughly 80% of patients were male, and the mean age was approximately 64 years, with a range of roughly 20 to 80. Prior anti-PD-1, anti-PD-L1 or anti-CTLA-4 therapy was permitted, and 35% to 40% of dose-escalation patients had received checkpoint inhibitors. Partial responses occurred in three dose-escalation patients, of whom one had hepatocellular carcinoma and two had cutaneous melanoma. The point of sequencing TCRbeta in the periphery was to test whether ivuxolimab changed TCR sequence diversity and drove clonal T-cell expansion. The paper describes the monotherapy dose-escalation part (N of about 54 patients) of the phase I trial of ivuxolimab. Overall study results and their limits: Which antigens the clonally expanded peripheral T cells were specific for was not determined. Low levels of normalized T-cell clonal expansion were also seen in some nonresponding patients. After ivuxolimab, more expanded clones were found on average in CD8+ T cells than in CD4+ T cells. At doses from 0.1 to 3.0 mg/kg, clonal expansion was seen in both CD4+ and CD8+ blood T cells between baseline and week 6. In partial responders in the 0.1-3.0 mg/kg groups, normalized peripheral clonal expansion was found to be among the lowest, especially among CD8+ T cells.

Details on this clone: The antigen it binds to is not known. Base qualities were left out, and no much larger clone turns up one base away.

The trial excluded patients who had a history of autoimmune disease or were on systemic immunosuppression. Peripheral blood for TCR sequencing was drawn from every dose cohort at baseline, at cycle 4 day 1 and at cycle 7 day 1. Samples were obtained from an open-label, multicenter, first-in-human phase I dose-escalation trial of ivuxolimab. Adults with locally advanced or metastatic melanoma, renal cell, hepatocellular, or head and neck squamous cell carcinoma were enrolled in the trial. Before TCR sequencing, CD4+ T cells and CD8+ T cells were sorted from peripheral blood as separate populations. For sequencing of the TCRbeta CDR3 region, genomic DNA was extracted from the sorted cells. The immunoSEQ Assay was used to sequence the TCRbeta CDR3 regions. This is the immuneACCESS table as TCRdb keeps it, with only in-frame sequences that have V and J called. A part of the clones is gone; compared with another copy, unresolved V genes explain less than half, and the rest is unexplained. This sample is represented by approximately 45,000 clones; 80% of them were singletons. The top ten constitute around 4.2% of the sample.

Trimming takes 2 bases off V and 4 bases off J; junction bases not matched to a gene: 4. Looking up the germline V gene yields CDR1 SGHTA and CDR2 FQGTGA. Including cysteine and phenylalanine, the CDR3 has 16 amino acids. Only CDR3 DNA remains: 48 bases, in frame from the first base. The chain employs TRBV7-3 and TRBJ2-1; TRBD2 agrees with 11 junctional bases. This specimen was CD4+ or CD8+ T cells sorted from blood, taken in a trial of the OX40 agonist ivuxolimab. This TCR was recovered from an adult with an advanced solid tumor such as melanoma, head and neck, liver or kidney cancer. The CDR3 region reads CASSLWASGGYNEQFF. The nucleotides read TGTGCCAGCAGCTTATGGGCTAGCGGGGGGTACAATGAGCAGTTCTTC.